Included here is one TCR beta chain sequence, with context. Antigen unknown. This CDR3 contains 13 residues. V shed 6 bases and J 6 bases; nucleotides not matched to a gene: 5. Germline CDR1 is MGHDK and CDR2 is SYGVNS. This record belongs to a study of cytomegalovirus exposure and HLA in healthy donors. The study's findings and limits: The only immune exposure information that was available was CMV serostatus. Presence/absence analyses supposed approximately even sequencing depth among donors.

The PCR ran on 60 Vbeta and 13 Jbeta primers. Some clones are missing from TCRdb's copy, which holds only in-frame ones; the method was immunoSEQ multiplex PCR. The sample includes about 210,000 clones, 75% to 85% of them seen just once. The receptor was isolated from a male donor in good health and CMV-seropositive. Sequenced: PBMCs. The gene calls are TRBV25-1 and TRBJ1-5, with TRBD1 matching over 7 bases. The CDR3 DNA reads TGTGCCAGCAGGGGGCCAGGGGGTCAGCCCCAGCATTTT. Translating it yields CASRGPGGQPQHF.